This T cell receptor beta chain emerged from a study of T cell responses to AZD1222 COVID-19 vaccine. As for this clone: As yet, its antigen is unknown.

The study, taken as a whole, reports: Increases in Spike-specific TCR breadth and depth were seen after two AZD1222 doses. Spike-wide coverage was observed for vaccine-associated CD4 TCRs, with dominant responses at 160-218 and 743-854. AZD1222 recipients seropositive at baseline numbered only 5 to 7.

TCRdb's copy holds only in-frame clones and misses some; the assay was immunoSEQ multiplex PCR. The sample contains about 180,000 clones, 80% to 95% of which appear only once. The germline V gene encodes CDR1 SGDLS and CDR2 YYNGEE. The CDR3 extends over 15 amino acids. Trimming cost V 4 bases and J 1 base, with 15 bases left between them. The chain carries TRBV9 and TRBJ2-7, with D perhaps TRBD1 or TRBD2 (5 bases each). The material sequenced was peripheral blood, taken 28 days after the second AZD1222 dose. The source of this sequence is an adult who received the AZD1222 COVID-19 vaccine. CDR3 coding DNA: TGTGCCAGCAGCCCCCTCCGGGACGGGTCCTACGAGCAGTACTTC. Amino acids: CASSPLRDGSYEQYF.